This T cell receptor beta chain originates from a study of blood T cells in healthy people across ages. Sample-barcoded 5' priming and a J-beta primer mix drove a second PCR of roughly 6 to 12 cycles. Each of the cDNA molecules was tagged by a template-switch adaptor with 12 random nucleotides. TCRdb redid the calling of the 5' RACE reads with MiXCR, one entry per CDR3 protein. Of under 1 million distinct CDR3 sequences listed, under 45% are singletons. The table lists this clonotype with many counts. Germline V gives CDR1 LGHNA, CDR2 YSLEER. The ends were cut back, 4 bases at V and 2 bases at J, with 13 bases in the middle. This CDR3 spans 15 amino acids.

The origin of this receptor is a man in his sixties in good health. Material: blood. The V call is TRBV4-3, the J call TRBJ2-3; D ambiguous. In DNA form, the CDR3 reads TGCGCCAGCAGCCTGAAGAAGGCGTTCACAGATACGCAGTATTTT. Its translation: CASSLKKAFTDTQYF.